This T cell receptor beta chain comes out of a study of cytomegalovirus exposure and HLA in healthy donors (dated by TCRdb to 2017 to 2019). As for the study more broadly: In an earlier analysis of 550 to 750 of the donors, about 270 Gb of sequence data and 90 million to 120 million unique TCR beta sequences from about 179 million T cells were reported. An early release covering roughly 600 HLA-typed donors comprised approximately 300 gigabases of sequencing data and around 85 million unique TCR sequences. Of the 398 genotyped donors, 75% to 85% were placed in the genetic ancestry cluster associated with self-reported Caucasian donors. The aim of the study was to test whether cataloging public T cell receptors could identify signatures of past pathogen exposure. The study used immunosequencing to profile the T cell repertoires of 600 to 850 subjects and linked those repertoires to cytomegalovirus serostatus. In addition to the first cohort of 666 subjects, a separate validation cohort of approximately 120 different subjects was used. High-throughput TCR immunosequencing, statistical association of individual TCRs with disease status, and machine learning were combined to predict cytomegalovirus infection status. A later analysis re-examined previously published TCR beta repertoires from roughly 720 donors and added high-resolution HLA genotyping to investigate patterns of TCR occurrence. Rather than drawing on any new phenotypic data, the later analysis identified candidate immune exposures from TCR beta sequences and the way those sequences occurred across donors. In an earlier analysis of a few hundred of the donors, high-throughput TCR beta sequencing was used to judge whether each TCR beta V gene segment behaved as functional or pseudogenic. Donor age, sex, ethnicity and CMV serostatus were collected together with the repertoire data. Genome-wide SNP genotypes for about 65% of the 666 donors were used in a later genetic analysis, which treated that subset as a discovery cohort. Every repertoire in the discovery cohort had been generated on one and the same sequencing platform. HLA typing covered class I and class II loci at four-digit resolution. Typing coverage varied by locus: about 620-630 donors for A, B, C, DRB1 and DQB1; around 560 for DQA1; more than 600 for DPA1; 400 to 480 for DPB1. Because of strong linkage in the cohort, roughly five DR-DQ haplotypes were treated as single units for association and clustering. Among roughly 370 genotyped donors of the cohort, an average of around 240,000 unique TCR beta nucleotide sequences were sequenced per donor, roughly 18% of them non-productive.

In total, roughly 710 healthy bone marrow donors made up the cohort. Cohort members were all nominally healthy when sampled, although unrecorded immune exposures were likely present. The donor was CMV seronegative and was included in the group of around 320 seronegative cohort members. Each donor provided a peripheral blood sample, and peripheral blood mononuclear cells were used for TCR beta sequencing. Genomic DNA was extracted from the blood cell samples with the Qiagen DNeasy Blood Extraction Kit. As for this clone: The antigen it binds to is not known. It has no much larger one-base neighbor in the sample; base qualities were not kept.

Libraries were constructed by the immunoSEQ multiplex PCR assay. The multiplex PCR relied on a mix of 60 forward primers for TCR Vbeta segments and 13 reverse primers for TCR Jbeta segments. A multiplex PCR assay on genomic DNA amplified the CDR3 region of rearranged TCR beta genes. The amplified TCR beta libraries were sequenced on the Illumina HiSeq System as 87-base-pair reads. Turning to the authors' computational methods: In a later analysis, some 80 million unique TCR beta chains were counted across the 650 to 700 repertoires, and some 10 million of these chains were shared by at least two donors. To remove PCR and sequencing errors, raw reads were error-corrected and collapsed into unique sequences using a nearest-neighbor algorithm that merged closely related sequences. To assign V, D and J gene segments, CDR3 sequences were aligned to IMGT reference sequences. Each retained sequence needed at least a six-nucleotide match to both a V gene segment and a J gene segment. Rearrangements were called productive when the CDR3 lacked stop codons and stayed in frame with V and J; all others were non-productive. Following IMGT convention, CDR3 was defined as the stretch from the second conserved V-encoded cysteine up to the conserved J-encoded phenylalanine. The earlier analysis of about 610 of the donors excluded sequences that lacked an unambiguous match to a single V gene segment. In an earlier analysis of approximately 610 of the donors, V segments were called functional above 56.7% productive rearrangements and were called segregating when the between-donor standard deviation exceeded 5%. A statistical classification framework was developed to diagnose cytomegalovirus status using the catalog of TCR beta chain sequences. A later analysis assigned V and J genes by comparing TCR nucleotide sequences with IMGT/GENE-DB human TR gene sequences. A later analysis assigned CDR3 sequences and most-parsimonious VDJ recombination scenarios with the TCRdist pipeline. In a later analysis, each TCR beta chain was defined by its CDR3 amino acid sequence together with its V-gene family, and reads lacking a unique V-gene family were excluded. As a way to deal with suspected cross-contamination and a sequencing artifact, a later analysis dropped hundreds of nucleotide sequences that were highly shared and had low generation probability. A later analysis calculated a clonal expansion index for each public chain from normalized within-repertoire ranks of inferred template counts. A later analysis computed generation probabilities with a VDJ recombination model fitted to out-of-frame rearrangements, and checked the results against IGoR. Hypergeometric tests were used in a later analysis to score TCR-TCR, TCR-HLA and TCR-CMV co-occurrence, with a repertoire-size bias correction applied to the TCR pairs. To estimate false discovery rates, a later analysis permuted the HLA or CMV assignments 20 times. In a later analysis, co-occurring TCRs were grouped using DBSCAN, and TCRdist sequence similarity was added for clustering within HLA-allele-positive subsets. Repertoires with fewer than 30,000 or more than 120,000 public chains, plus five repertoires with anomalous nucleotide sharing, were excluded from co-occurrence clustering. In its TCRdb copy, this immuneACCESS table keeps in-frame sequences only and misses some clones. Where compared with another copy, unresolved V genes explain less than half of these, and the others have no known cause. V, J and clone size were drawn from that table, and D and trimming were deduced from the DNA. The sample yields around 130,000 clones; 8% to 9.5% were counted once. The ten largest make up about 5.5% of the sample.

On the study overall, not on this receptor specifically: Because counts were too low, approximately 18 rarely observed V segments, including chromosome 9 orphons, were excluded from the earlier analysis of some 590 of the donors. According to a later genetic analysis, donors in an Asian-associated ancestry cluster had fewer N-insertions in productive TCRs than the approximately 710-donor mean. Only TCR beta chains were sequenced in this cohort, and the absence of alpha or paired-chain data limited detectable features. A further reported finding was that TCR beta sequences accurately predicted the HLA-A and HLA-B alleles for most subjects in the first cohort. The study listed around 160 TCR beta chains as associated with cytomegalovirus. It was suggested by the authors that the approach could potentially be generalized to other disease states and immunological phenotypes. A later analysis found that HLA-associated TCR beta chains were more clonally expanded and had lower generation probabilities than equally common non-associated chains. A cluster of highly shared sequence variants was judged likely to represent a technical artifact of the sequencing pipeline. In an earlier analysis of fewer than 700 of the donors, most TCR beta V segments appeared in productive rearrangements about 90% or about 30% of the time, broadly matching IMGT annotations. In both the original and validation cohorts, the classifier was reported to diagnose cytomegalovirus status with high specificity and sensitivity. Presence/absence analyses assumed roughly uniform sequencing depth across donors, an assumption that may not hold. A later analysis found that most CMV-associated TCR beta chains appeared HLA-restricted, with HLA associations seemingly driven largely by CMV exposure. A later genetic analysis associated a missense DCLRE1C variant with V-gene and J-gene trimming of TCR beta chains, and an independent cohort replicated the association. Three of the identified cytomegalovirus-associated TCR beta chains were confirmed in vitro to be specific for cytomegalovirus antigens. For the cohort, immune exposure information was limited to CMV serostatus. Because HLA typing was unavailable for some donors at each locus, only the typed subset was used in association tests. While some public TCRs were present in many individuals, most TCR sequences turned up only very rarely across donors. Assigning TCR associations to individual alleles was difficult when HLA alleles, especially DR and DQ, strongly co-occurred. Linkage disequilibrium might explain the correlated functional status among segregating V segments, but an unknown experimental factor could not be ruled out. In a later analysis, the rate of TCR association differed among HLA loci, with DRB1 alleles having the most associated TCRs and HLA-C alleles having the fewest. Specific HLA alleles were associated with around 18,000 TCR beta sequences at a false discovery rate of 0.05 in a later analysis. According to a later analysis, parvovirus B19, influenza, CMV and Epstein-Barr virus appeared linked to several top co-occurrence clusters.

Material: PBMCs. The clonotype comes from a man between 40 and 49 years old in good health and CMV-seronegative.

The nucleotides read TGCGCCAGCAGCTCCGAAGCGAGCGGGGGGGCCTACGAGCAGTACTTC. This is translated as CASSSEASGGAYEQYF. The rearrangement joined TRBV5-1 to TRBJ2-7; 10 of the junction bases match TRBD2. Taken from the germline V gene, the CDR1 and CDR2 loops are SGHRS and YFSETQ. The CDR3 covers 16 residues, taking in both the cysteine and the phenylalanine. Only the CDR3 region is kept as DNA, spanning 48 bases read in frame from base 1. V and J are trimmed by 3 bases and 2 bases, and the gene matches miss 8 bases of the junction.